The T cell receptor beta chain under discussion was sequenced for a study of T-cell memory formation after mild COVID-19. Study summary: In these data, TCR clusters were largely donor specific. Study results and caveats: Memory sampled before infection contained some responding clones, suggesting cross-reactive memory joined. Mainly in CM and EM were contracting CD4+ clones; CD8+ were in EMRA.

Trimming shortened V by 6 bases and J by 11 bases, and 20 bases separated the two germline ends. This CDR3 is 14 amino acids long. Using its own MiXCR run on the 5' RACE reads, TCRdb lists one record per CDR3 protein. There are about 610,000 distinct CDR3 sequences in the sample; 15% to 20% occur only once, and around 7.8% lies in the top ten. Details on this clonotype: Its specificity is not known.

The source of this sequence is an adult woman who had mild COVID-19 (a few samples of this study predate the infection). Cell type and time point are not known. The source material was PBMCs or a T cell subset sorted from them (not recorded which). The chain has TRBV12-3 or TRBV12-4 and TRBJ2-4; a weak D match, TRBD2 (6 bases). The CDR3 spells CASSLTGLPTFQYF. Here the CDR3 DNA reads TGTGCCAGCAGCCTCACGGGACTCCCAACTTTTCAGTACTTC.